This T cell receptor (beta chain) was found in a study of beta chain features in type 1 diabetes. cDNA synthesis used the whole RNA isolate, giving expressed TCRB sequences. Sequenced by immunoSEQ multiplex PCR; TCRdb stores in-frame clones only, minus some. Of roughly 300,000 clones in the sample, about a tenth were seen once. V gave up 5 bases and J gave up 4 bases, with 6 bases separating them. Germline V gene data show CDR1 as SNHLY and CDR2 as FYNNEI. This CDR3 comprises 12 residues. Whole-study findings and limits: Researchers report that Type 1 diabetes patients had moderately but significantly shorter TCRB CDR3s across all four CD4+ subsets.

A CD45RO/CCR7/CD25/CD127/CD95/CD27 panel sorted naive, central memory, regulatory and stem cell-like memory CD4+ cells. With respect to this clone: Its antigen is undetermined.

V is TRBV2 and J is TRBJ1-5; D gene ambiguous. The sequenced sample consisted of central memory CD4+ T cells from blood. This sequence was found in a man in his thirties or forties with type 1 diabetes. CDR3 region: CASSPGNQPQHF. CDR3 DNA sequence: TGTGCCAGCAGTCCCGGGAATCAGCCCCAGCATTTT.